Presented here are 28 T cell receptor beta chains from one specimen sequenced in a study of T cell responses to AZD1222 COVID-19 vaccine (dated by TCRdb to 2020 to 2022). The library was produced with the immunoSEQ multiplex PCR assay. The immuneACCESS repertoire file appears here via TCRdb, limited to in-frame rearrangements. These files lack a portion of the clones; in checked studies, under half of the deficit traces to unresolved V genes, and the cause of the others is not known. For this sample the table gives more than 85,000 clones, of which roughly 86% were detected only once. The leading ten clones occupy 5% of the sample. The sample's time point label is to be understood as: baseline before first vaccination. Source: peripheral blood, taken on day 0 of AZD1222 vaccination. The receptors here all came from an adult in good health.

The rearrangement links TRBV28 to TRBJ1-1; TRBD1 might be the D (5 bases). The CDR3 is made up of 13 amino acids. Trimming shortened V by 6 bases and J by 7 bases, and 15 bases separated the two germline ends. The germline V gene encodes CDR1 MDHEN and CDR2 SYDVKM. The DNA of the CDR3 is TGTGCCAGCAGGGGGACCCCTCGAGATGAAGCTTTCTTT. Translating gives CASRGTPRDEAFF.

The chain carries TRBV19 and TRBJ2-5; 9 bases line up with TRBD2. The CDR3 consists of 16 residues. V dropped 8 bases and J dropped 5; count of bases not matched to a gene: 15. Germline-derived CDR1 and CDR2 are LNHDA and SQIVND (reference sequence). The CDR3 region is CASSGWGREGRETQYF. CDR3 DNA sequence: TGTGCCAGTTCCGGTTGGGGGCGGGAGGGCCGTGAGACCCAGTACTTC. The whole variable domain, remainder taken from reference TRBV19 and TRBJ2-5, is DGGITQSPKYLFRKEGQNVTLSCEQNLNHDAMYWYRQDPGQGLRLIYYSQIVNDFQKGDIAEGYSVSREKKESFPLTVTSAQKNPTAFYLCASSGWGREGRETQYFGPGTRLLVL.

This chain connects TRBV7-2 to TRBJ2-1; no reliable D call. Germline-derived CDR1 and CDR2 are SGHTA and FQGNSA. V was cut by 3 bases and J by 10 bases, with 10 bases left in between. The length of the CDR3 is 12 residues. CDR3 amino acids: CASSLPPLEQFF. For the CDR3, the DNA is TGTGCCAGCAGCTTGCCCCCCCTAGAGCAGTTCTTC.

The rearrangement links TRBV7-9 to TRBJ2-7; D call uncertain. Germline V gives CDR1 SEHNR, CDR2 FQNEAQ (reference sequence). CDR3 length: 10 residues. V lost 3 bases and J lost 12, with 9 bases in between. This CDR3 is CASSFGSRYF. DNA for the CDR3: TGTGCCAGCAGCTTCGGAAGTCGGTACTTC.

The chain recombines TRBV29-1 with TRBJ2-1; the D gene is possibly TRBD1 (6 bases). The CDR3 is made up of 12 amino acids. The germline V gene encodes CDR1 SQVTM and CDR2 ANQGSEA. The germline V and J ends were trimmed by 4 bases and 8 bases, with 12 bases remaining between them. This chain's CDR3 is CSVATGRDEQFF. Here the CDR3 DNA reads TGCAGCGTTGCCACAGGGCGGGATGAGCAGTTCTTC.

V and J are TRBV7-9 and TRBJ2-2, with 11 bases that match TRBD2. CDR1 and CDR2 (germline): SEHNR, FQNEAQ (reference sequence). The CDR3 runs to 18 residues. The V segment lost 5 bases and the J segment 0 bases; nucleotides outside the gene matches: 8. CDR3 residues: CASSRRTSGSSNTGELFF. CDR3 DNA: TGTGCCAGCAGCCGTCGTACTAGCGGGAGCTCGAACACCGGGGAGCTGTTTTTT.

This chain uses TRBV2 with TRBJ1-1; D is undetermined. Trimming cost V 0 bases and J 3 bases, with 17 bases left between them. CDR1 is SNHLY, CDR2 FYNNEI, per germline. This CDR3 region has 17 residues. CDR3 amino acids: CASSEAIIGFLDTEAFF. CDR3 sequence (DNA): TGTGCCAGCAGTGAAGCAATTATCGGGTTTTTGGACACTGAAGCTTTCTTT.

CDR3 region: CASSFRVDSSSHEQYF. The CDR3 DNA reads TGTGCCAGCAGTTTTAGGGTAGACAGCAGTTCCCACGAGCAGTACTTC. This chain uses TRBV27 with TRBJ2-7; D is possibly TRBD1 (5 bases). Germline values: CDR1 MNHEY, CDR2 SMNVEV (reference sequence). V lost 3 bases and J 5 bases, leaving 20 bases between the germline ends. The CDR3 is 16 amino acids.

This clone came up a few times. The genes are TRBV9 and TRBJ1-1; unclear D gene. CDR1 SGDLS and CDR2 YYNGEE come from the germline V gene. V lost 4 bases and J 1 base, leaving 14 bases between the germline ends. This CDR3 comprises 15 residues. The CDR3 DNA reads TGTGCCAGCAGCCAGACTTCTATCGCGAACACTGAAGCTTTCTTT. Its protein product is CASSQTSIANTEAFF.

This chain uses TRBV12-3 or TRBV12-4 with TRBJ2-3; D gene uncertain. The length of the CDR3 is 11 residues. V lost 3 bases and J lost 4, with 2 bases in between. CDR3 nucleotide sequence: TGTGCCAGCAGTTTTTCAGATACGCAGTATTTT. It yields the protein CASSFSDTQYF.

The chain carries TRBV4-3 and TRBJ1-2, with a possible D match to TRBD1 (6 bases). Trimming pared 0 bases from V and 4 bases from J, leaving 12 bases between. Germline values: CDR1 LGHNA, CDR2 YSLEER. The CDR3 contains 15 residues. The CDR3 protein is CASSQDSGETYGYTF. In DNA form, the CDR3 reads TGCGCCAGCAGCCAAGATTCAGGGGAGACCTATGGCTACACCTTC.

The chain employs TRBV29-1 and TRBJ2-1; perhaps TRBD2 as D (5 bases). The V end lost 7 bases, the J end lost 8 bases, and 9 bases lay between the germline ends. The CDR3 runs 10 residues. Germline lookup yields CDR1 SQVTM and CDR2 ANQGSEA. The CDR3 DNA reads TGCAGCGGGGAGATAGATGAGCAGTTCTTC. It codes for CSGEIDEQFF.

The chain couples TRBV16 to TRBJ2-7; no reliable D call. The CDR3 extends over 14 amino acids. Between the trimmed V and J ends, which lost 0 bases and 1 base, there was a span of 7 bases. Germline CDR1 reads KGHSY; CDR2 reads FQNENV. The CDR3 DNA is TGTGCCAGCAGCCAATCCGGGCAGTCCTACGAGCAGTACTTC. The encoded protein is CASSQSGQSYEQYF.

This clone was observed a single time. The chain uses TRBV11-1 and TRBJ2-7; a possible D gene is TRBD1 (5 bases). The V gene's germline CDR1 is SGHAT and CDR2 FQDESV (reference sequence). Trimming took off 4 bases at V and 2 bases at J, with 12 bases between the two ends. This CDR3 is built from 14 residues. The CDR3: CASSSRRTPYEQYF. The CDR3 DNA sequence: TGTGCCAGCAGCTCACGAAGGACACCCTACGAGCAGTACTTC.

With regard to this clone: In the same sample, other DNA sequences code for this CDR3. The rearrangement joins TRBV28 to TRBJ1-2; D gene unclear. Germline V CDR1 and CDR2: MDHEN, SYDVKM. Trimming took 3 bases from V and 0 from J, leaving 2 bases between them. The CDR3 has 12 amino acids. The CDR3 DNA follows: TGTGCCAGCAGTTTGGCTAACTATGGCTACACCTTC. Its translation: CASSLANYGYTF.

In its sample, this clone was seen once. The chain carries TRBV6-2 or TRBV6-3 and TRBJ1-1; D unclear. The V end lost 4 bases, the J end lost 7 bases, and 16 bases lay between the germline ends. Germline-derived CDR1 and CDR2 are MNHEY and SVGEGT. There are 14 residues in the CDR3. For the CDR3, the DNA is TGTGCCAGCAGTTTCAAGACTGGGGTGGTTGAAGCTTTCTTT. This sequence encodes CASSFKTGVVEAFF.

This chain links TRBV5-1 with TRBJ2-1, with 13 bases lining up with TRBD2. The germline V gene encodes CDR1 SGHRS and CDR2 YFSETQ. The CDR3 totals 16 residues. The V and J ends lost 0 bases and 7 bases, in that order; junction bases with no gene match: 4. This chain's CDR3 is CASSLGTSGRGNEQFF. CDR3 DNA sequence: TGCGCCAGCAGCTTGGGGACTAGCGGGAGAGGTAATGAGCAGTTCTTC.

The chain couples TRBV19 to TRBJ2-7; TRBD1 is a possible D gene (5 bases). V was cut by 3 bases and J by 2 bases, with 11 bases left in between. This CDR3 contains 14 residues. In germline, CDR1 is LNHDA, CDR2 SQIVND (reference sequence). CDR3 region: CASSMQGWTYEQYF. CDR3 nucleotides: TGTGCCAGTAGTATGCAGGGTTGGACCTACGAGCAGTACTTC.

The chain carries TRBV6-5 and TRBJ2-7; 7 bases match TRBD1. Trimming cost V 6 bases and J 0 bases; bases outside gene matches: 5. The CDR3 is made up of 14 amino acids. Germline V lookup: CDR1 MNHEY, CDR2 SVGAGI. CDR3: CASRLDRSSYEQYF. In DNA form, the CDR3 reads TGTGCCAGCAGGCTGGACAGGTCCTCCTACGAGCAGTACTTC.

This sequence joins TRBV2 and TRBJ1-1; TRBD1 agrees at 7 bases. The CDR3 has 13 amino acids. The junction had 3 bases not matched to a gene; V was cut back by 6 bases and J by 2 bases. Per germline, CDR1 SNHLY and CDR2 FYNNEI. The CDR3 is CASRTGPNTEAFF. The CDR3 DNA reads TGTGCCAGCAGGACAGGGCCCAACACTGAAGCTTTCTTT.

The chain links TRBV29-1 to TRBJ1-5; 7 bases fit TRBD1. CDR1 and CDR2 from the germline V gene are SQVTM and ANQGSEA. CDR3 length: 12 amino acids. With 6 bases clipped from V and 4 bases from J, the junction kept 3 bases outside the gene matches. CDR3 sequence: CSVGTENQPQHF. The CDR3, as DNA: TGCAGCGTCGGGACAGAGAATCAGCCCCAGCATTTT.

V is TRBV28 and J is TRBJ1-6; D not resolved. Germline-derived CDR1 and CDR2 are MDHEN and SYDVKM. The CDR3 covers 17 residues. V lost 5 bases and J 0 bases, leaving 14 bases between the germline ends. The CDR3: CASSPLRPSSYNSPLHF. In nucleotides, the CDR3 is TGTGCCAGCAGTCCCCTAAGGCCCAGCTCCTATAATTCACCCCTCCACTTT.

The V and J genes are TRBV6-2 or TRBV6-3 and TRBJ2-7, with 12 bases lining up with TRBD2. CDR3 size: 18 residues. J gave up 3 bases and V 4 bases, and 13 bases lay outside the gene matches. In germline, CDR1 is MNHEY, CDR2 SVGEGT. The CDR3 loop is CASSWTSGTTQTSYEQYF. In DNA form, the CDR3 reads TGTGCCAGCAGTTGGACTAGCGGGACGACCCAAACAAGCTACGAGCAGTACTTC.

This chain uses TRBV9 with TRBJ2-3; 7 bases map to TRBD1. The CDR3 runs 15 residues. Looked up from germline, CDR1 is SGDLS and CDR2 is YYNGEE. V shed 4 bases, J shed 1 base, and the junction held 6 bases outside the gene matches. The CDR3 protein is CASSQGGSRTDTQYF. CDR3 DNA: TGTGCCAGCAGCCAAGGGGGCAGCCGCACAGATACGCAGTATTTT.

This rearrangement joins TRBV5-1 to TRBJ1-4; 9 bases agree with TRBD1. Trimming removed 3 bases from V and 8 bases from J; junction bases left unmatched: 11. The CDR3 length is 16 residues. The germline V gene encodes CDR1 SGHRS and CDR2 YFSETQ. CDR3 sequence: CASSSTSTGGLEKLFF. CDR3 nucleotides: TGCGCCAGCAGCTCAACATCGACAGGGGGTCTCGAAAAACTGTTTTTT.

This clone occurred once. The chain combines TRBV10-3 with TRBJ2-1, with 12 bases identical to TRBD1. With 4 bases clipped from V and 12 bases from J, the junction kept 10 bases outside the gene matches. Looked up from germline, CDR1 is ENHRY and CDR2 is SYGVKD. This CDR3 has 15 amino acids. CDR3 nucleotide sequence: TGTGCCATCAGTGGTGCCGGGACAGGGGGCGACGGGCAGTTCTTC. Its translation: CAISGAGTGGDGQFF.

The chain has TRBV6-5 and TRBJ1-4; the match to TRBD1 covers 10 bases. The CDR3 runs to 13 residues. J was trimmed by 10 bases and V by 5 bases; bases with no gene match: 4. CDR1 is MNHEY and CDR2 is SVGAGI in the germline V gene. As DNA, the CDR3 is TGTGCCAGCAGTACGGGACAGGGGAGAAAACTGTTTTTT. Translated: CASSTGQGRKLFF.

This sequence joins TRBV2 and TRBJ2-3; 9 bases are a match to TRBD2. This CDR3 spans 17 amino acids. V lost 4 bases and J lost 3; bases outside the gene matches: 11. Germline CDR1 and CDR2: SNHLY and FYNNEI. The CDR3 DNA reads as TGTGCCAGCAGTGGGTCAGTAGCGGGAGTGGGGACAGATACGCAGTATTTT. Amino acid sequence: CASSGSVAGVGTDTQYF. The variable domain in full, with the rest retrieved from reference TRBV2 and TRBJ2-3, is EPEVTQTPSHQVTQMGQEVILRCVPISNHLYFYWYRQILGQKVEFLVSFYNNEISEKSEIFDDQFSVERPDGSNFTLKIRSTKLEDSAMYFCASSGSVAGVGTDTQYFGPGTRLTVL.